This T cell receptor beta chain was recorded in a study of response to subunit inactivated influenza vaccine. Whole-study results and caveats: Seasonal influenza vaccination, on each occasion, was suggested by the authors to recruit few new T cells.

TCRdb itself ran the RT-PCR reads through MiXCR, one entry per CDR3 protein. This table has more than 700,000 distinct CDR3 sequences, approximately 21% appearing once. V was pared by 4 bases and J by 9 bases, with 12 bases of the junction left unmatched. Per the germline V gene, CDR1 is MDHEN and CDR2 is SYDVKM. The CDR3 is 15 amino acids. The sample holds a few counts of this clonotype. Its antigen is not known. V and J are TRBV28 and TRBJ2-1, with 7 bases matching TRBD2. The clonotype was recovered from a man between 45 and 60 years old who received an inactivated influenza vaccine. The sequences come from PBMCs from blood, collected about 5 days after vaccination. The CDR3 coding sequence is TGTGCCAGCAGTTCAATGGCGGGAGAGTCGGTTGAGCAGTTCTTC. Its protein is CASSSMAGESVEQFF.